This is a list of T cell receptor beta chains from one sample in a study of Ad26.COV2.S vaccination and SARS-CoV-2 variants. TCRdb keeps only in-frame clones here, not all; method: immunoSEQ multiplex PCR. The repertoire holds roughly 700,000 clones, 70% to 90% seen once, with approximately 1.5% in the top ten. The sequencing used peripheral blood, collected in a trial of Ad26.COV2.S vaccine versus placebo. Source of these receptors: a person aged 18-65 years who received the Ad26.COV2.S COVID-19 vaccine or a placebo. The CDR3 runs from the conserved cysteine through the conserved F or W. A D gene is named only where the DNA matches it firmly. Size is omitted from some rows. Given values are once, few, many or a class for expanded clones.

V: TRBV19
size: .
J: TRBJ2-3
D: .
CDR3: CASRPTGGDTQYF
DNA: TGTGCCAGTAGGCCCACGGGCGGGGATACGCAGTATTTT

V: TRBV24-1
size: .
J: TRBJ1-6
D: .
CDR3: CATSDGNSPLHF
DNA: TGTGCCACCAGTGACGGGAATTCACCCCTCCACTTT

V: TRBV7-9
size: .
J: TRBJ2-7
D: .
CDR3: CASSPKGGQRYHEQYF
DNA: TGTGCCAGCAGCCCTAAGGGGGGACAGAGGTACCACGAGCAGTACTTC

V: TRBV3-1/TRBV3-2
size: .
J: TRBJ2-3
D: TRBD2
CDR3: CASSHRLAASTDTQYF
DNA: TGTGCCAGCAGCCATCGACTAGCGGCTAGCACAGATACGCAGTATTTT

V: TRBV5-1
size: .
J: TRBJ2-7
D: .
CDR3: CASSHTPASSYEQYF
DNA: TGCGCCAGCAGCCACACTCCAGCTAGCTCCTACGAGCAGTACTTC

V: TRBV12-3/TRBV12-4
size: .
J: TRBJ1-2
D: .
CDR3: CASSLASQDGYTF
DNA: TGTGCCAGCAGTTTAGCATCCCAGGATGGCTACACCTTC

V: TRBV30
size: .
J: TRBJ2-1
D: .
CDR3: CACLSGSSYNEQFF
DNA: TGTGCCTGTCTCAGTGGTAGCTCCTACAATGAGCAGTTCTTC

V: TRBV5-1
size: .
J: TRBJ2-5
D: .
CDR3: CASSLGGGQETQYF
DNA: TGCGCCAGCAGCTTGGGGGGCGGGCAAGAGACCCAGTACTTC

V: TRBV14
size: .
J: TRBJ2-5
D: .
CDR3: CASSQERSARFGETQYF
DNA: TGTGCCAGCAGCCAAGAACGGTCCGCTAGGTTTGGGGAGACCCAGTACTTC

V: TRBV5-5
size: once
J: TRBJ1-1
D: TRBD1
CDR3: CASSQLPLGQLNTEAFF
DNA: TGTGCCAGCAGCCAACTTCCCCTGGGACAGTTGAACACTGAAGCTTTCTTT

V: TRBV5-1
size: .
J: TRBJ2-2
D: .
CDR3: CASSLAGSNTGELFF
DNA: TGCGCCAGCAGCTTGGCGGGTTCGAACACCGGGGAGCTGTTTTTT

V: TRBV12-5
size: .
J: TRBJ1-2
D: .
CDR3: CASGRGRYTF
DNA: TGTGCTAGTGGCCGGGGCCGCTACACCTTC

V: TRBV5-1
size: .
J: TRBJ1-5
D: TRBD1
CDR3: CASSLTGDPNQPQHF
DNA: TGCGCCAGCAGCTTAACAGGGGACCCAAATCAGCCCCAGCATTTT

V: TRBV19
size: .
J: TRBJ2-1
D: TRBD2
CDR3: CASEAGTSGTGEQFF
DNA: TGTGCCAGTGAAGCCGGGACTAGCGGGACCGGTGAGCAGTTCTTC

V: TRBV4-3
size: few
J: TRBJ1-6
D: .
CDR3: CASSQREHAYNSPLHF
DNA: TGCGCCAGCAGCCAAAGGGAACACGCTTATAATTCACCCCTCCACTTT

V: TRBV19
size: .
J: TRBJ2-6
D: TRBD1
CDR3: CASSMRGDRGISGANVLTF
DNA: TGTGCCAGTAGTATGAGGGGGGACAGGGGAATCTCTGGGGCCAACGTCCTGACTTTC

V: TRBV5-1
size: .
J: TRBJ1-4
D: .
CDR3: CASSLGDNEKLFF
DNA: TGCGCCAGCAGCTTGGGGGACAATGAAAAACTGTTTTTT

V: TRBV29-1
size: once
J: TRBJ2-2
D: TRBD1
CDR3: CSAQGQGASGELFF
DNA: TGCAGCGCCCAGGGACAGGGGGCGTCCGGGGAGCTGTTTTTT

V: TRBV7-6
size: .
J: TRBJ2-1
D: TRBD1
CDR3: CASSPYRGDEQFF
DNA: TGTGCCAGCAGCCCCTACAGGGGAGATGAGCAGTTCTTC

V: TRBV6-2/TRBV6-3
size: .
J: TRBJ2-5
D: .
CDR3: CASSHTQRPRETQYF
DNA: TGTGCCAGCAGTCATACACAGAGGCCGCGAGAGACCCAGTACTTC

V: TRBV12-3/TRBV12-4
size: few
J: TRBJ1-6
D: .
CDR3: CASSQDYNSPLHF
DNA: TGTGCCAGCAGTCAAGACTATAATTCACCCCTCCACTTT

V: TRBV5-3
size: .
J: TRBJ2-7
D: TRBD1
CDR3: CARSSIPSLGQAYEQYF
DNA: TGTGCCAGAAGCTCAATTCCCTCCTTAGGACAGGCCTACGAGCAGTACTTC

V: TRBV7-8
size: .
J: TRBJ2-7
D: .
CDR3: CASSPPGWTAYEQYF
DNA: TGTGCCAGCAGCCCACCAGGGTGGACTGCCTACGAGCAGTACTTC

V: TRBV18
size: .
J: TRBJ1-2
D: .
CDR3: CASSPDGRGYTF
DNA: TGTGCCAGCTCACCAGACGGGAGAGGCTACACCTTC

V: TRBV27
size: .
J: TRBJ2-5
D: TRBD2
CDR3: CASSSAPRTSGLGVRLETQYF
DNA: TGTGCCAGCAGTTCTGCCCCCCGGACTAGCGGGCTGGGCGTGAGGCTAGAGACCCAGTACTTC

V: TRBV19
size: once
J: TRBJ1-2
D: .
CDR3: CASRDRSLANYGYTF
DNA: TGTGCCAGTCGGGACCGGAGTCTGGCTAACTATGGCTACACCTTC

V: TRBV6-2/TRBV6-3
size: .
J: TRBJ2-1
D: .
CDR3: CASSYFAGAEQFF
DNA: TGTGCCAGCAGTTATTTCGCTGGGGCTGAGCAGTTCTTC

V: TRBV2
size: .
J: TRBJ1-1
D: TRBD1
CDR3: CASSETGVGNTEAFF
DNA: TGTGCCAGCAGTGAAACAGGGGTGGGGAACACTGAAGCTTTCTTT

V: TRBV5-4
size: .
J: TRBJ2-2
D: .
CDR3: CASSRADGTGELFF
DNA: TGTGCCAGCAGCAGGGCAGACGGGACCGGGGAGCTGTTTTTT

V: TRBV2
size: .
J: TRBJ1-5
D: .
CDR3: CASSSQGTDQPQHF
DNA: TGTGCCAGCAGTTCTCAGGGGACCGATCAGCCCCAGCATTTT

V: TRBV25-1
size: .
J: TRBJ2-3
D: .
CDR3: CASSPGVDTQYF
DNA: TGTGCCAGCTCTCCGGGAGTAGATACGCAGTATTTT

V: TRBV6-5
size: .
J: TRBJ1-5
D: .
CDR3: CASSDSDTGHQPQHF
DNA: TGTGCCAGCAGCGACTCGGACACCGGCCATCAGCCCCAGCATTTT

V: TRBV5-1
size: .
J: TRBJ2-3
D: .
CDR3: CASSLGLTPSTDTQYF
DNA: TGCGCCAGCAGCTTGGGGCTTACCCCTAGCACAGATACGCAGTATTTT

V: TRBV7-9
size: .
J: TRBJ2-7
D: TRBD1
CDR3: CASSLDRGRYEQYF
DNA: TGTGCCAGCAGCTTAGACAGGGGGAGATACGAGCAGTACTTC

V: TRBV19
size: .
J: TRBJ2-7
D: .
CDR3: CASSIGIGTSYEQYF
DNA: TGTGCCAGTAGTATTGGAATCGGGACATCCTACGAGCAGTACTTC

V: TRBV2
size: .
J: TRBJ2-3
D: .
CDR3: CASGDTSRRDTQYF
DNA: TGTGCCAGCGGGGACACCTCCCGCCGGGATACGCAGTATTTT

V: TRBV5-1
size: .
J: TRBJ1-6
D: TRBD1
CDR3: CASSTTGGMDSPLHF
DNA: TGCGCCAGCAGCACGACAGGGGGCATGGATTCACCCCTCCACTTT

V: TRBV2
size: .
J: TRBJ2-1
D: TRBD2
CDR3: CASSRLAGGYNEQFF
DNA: TGTGCCAGCAGTCGCCTAGCGGGAGGGTACAATGAGCAGTTCTTC

V: TRBV6-5
size: .
J: TRBJ1-6
D: TRBD1
CDR3: CASRPRDRVSPLHF
DNA: TGTGCCAGCAGGCCAAGGGACAGGGTTTCACCCCTCCACTTT

V: TRBV6-6
size: .
J: TRBJ1-4
D: .
CDR3: CASSYSGEPEKLFF
DNA: TGTGCCAGCAGTTACTCTGGGGAGCCCGAAAAACTGTTTTTT

V: TRBV29-1
size: .
J: TRBJ2-1
D: TRBD2
CDR3: CSVEDLGWEGVGNEQFF
DNA: TGCAGCGTTGAAGATCTGGGCTGGGAGGGAGTGGGTAATGAGCAGTTCTTC

V: TRBV7-6
size: .
J: TRBJ2-5
D: TRBD2
CDR3: CASSLGFEPSGDQETQYF
DNA: TGTGCCAGCAGCTTAGGATTTGAGCCTAGCGGGGACCAAGAGACCCAGTACTTC

V: TRBV7-3
size: once
J: TRBJ2-2
D: .
CDR3: CASSLIGLNTGELFF
DNA: TGTGCCAGCAGCTTAATAGGGCTCAACACCGGGGAGCTGTTTTTT

V: TRBV6-1
size: .
J: TRBJ1-2
D: .
CDR3: CASSEARGANYGYTF
DNA: TGTGCCAGCAGTGAAGCGCGGGGAGCTAACTATGGCTACACCTTC

V: TRBV6-1
size: .
J: TRBJ2-7
D: TRBD2
CDR3: CASSDGASGSRYEQYF
DNA: TGTGCCAGCAGTGATGGAGCGAGCGGGAGTAGGTACGAGCAGTACTTC

V: TRBV3-1/TRBV3-2
size: .
J: TRBJ1-1
D: .
CDR3: CASTGHFLGDTEAFF
DNA: TGTGCCAGCACGGGACATTTTCTTGGAGACACTGAAGCTTTCTTT

V: TRBV6-5
size: .
J: TRBJ1-5
D: TRBD1
CDR3: CASTQTGGGEPQHF
DNA: TGTGCCAGCACCCAGACAGGGGGCGGGGAGCCCCAGCATTTT

V: TRBV4-2
size: once
J: TRBJ1-6
D: .
CDR3: CASSQRGGGLNSPLHF
DNA: TGTGCCAGCAGCCAACGGGGTGGGGGCCTAAATTCACCCCTCCACTTT

V: TRBV7-2
size: few
J: TRBJ1-4
D: .
CDR3: CASSSLYGEKLFF
DNA: TGTGCCAGCAGCTCCCTCTACGGTGAAAAACTGTTTTTT

V: TRBV27
size: .
J: TRBJ2-2
D: .
CDR3: CASSPHATTNTGELFF
DNA: TGTGCCAGCAGTCCACACGCGACAACGAACACCGGGGAGCTGTTTTTT

V: TRBV30
size: .
J: TRBJ2-2
D: .
CDR3: CAWSLLAYTGELFF
DNA: TGTGCCTGGAGTCTCCTCGCCTACACCGGGGAGCTGTTTTTT

V: TRBV6-2/TRBV6-3
size: .
J: TRBJ2-2
D: .
CDR3: CASSRHWTANTGELFF
DNA: TGTGCCAGCAGTCGACACTGGACAGCGAACACCGGGGAGCTGTTTTTT

V: TRBV20-1
size: few
J: TRBJ1-5
D: .
CDR3: CSASLSNQPQHF
DNA: TGCAGTGCTAGTTTGTCAAATCAGCCCCAGCATTTT

V: TRBV29-1
size: many
J: TRBJ2-2
D: TRBD1
CDR3: CSAGQGTNTGELFF
DNA: TGCAGCGCCGGACAGGGGACGAACACCGGGGAGCTGTTTTTT

V: TRBV9
size: .
J: TRBJ2-2
D: .
CDR3: CASSVVIGELFF
DNA: TGTGCCAGCAGCGTAGTGATCGGGGAGCTGTTTTTT

V: TRBV30
size: .
J: TRBJ2-2
D: TRBD1
CDR3: CAWKRARDRAITGELFF
DNA: TGTGCCTGGAAAAGGGCTCGAGACAGGGCGATCACCGGGGAGCTGTTTTTT

V: TRBV7-8
size: .
J: TRBJ1-4
D: .
CDR3: CASSLVLGSNEKLFF
DNA: TGTGCCAGCAGCTTAGTTTTAGGGTCTAATGAAAAACTGTTTTTT

V: TRBV6-5
size: .
J: TRBJ2-1
D: .
CDR3: CASSSDQGSYNEQFF
DNA: TGTGCCAGCAGTTCGGACCAGGGCTCCTACAATGAGCAGTTCTTC